This T cell receptor beta chain originates from a study of blood T cells in healthy people across ages. Points from the study as a whole: Significant beta diversity loss was already apparent by age about 39, declining roughly linearly. Estimates of diversity drawn from one million T cells were considered underestimates.

This clonotype showed up many times. Its antigen is as yet unknown. The people who gave samples were healthy Caucasians from Russia, aged about 6 to 100. From germline, CDR1 is SGHNT and CDR2 YENEEA. Trimming removed 3 bases from V and 7 bases from J; junction bases left unmatched: 3. The CDR3 spans 14 residues. A second PCR of 7 to 11 cycles used a sample-barcoded 5' primer and a J-beta primer mix. TCRdb re-derived calls from the 5' RACE reads in MiXCR, one entry per CDR3 protein. This sample yields hundreds of thousands of distinct CDR3 sequences, of which 29% are seen a single time; roughly 17% belongs to the top ten.

Sequencing was performed on blood. The chain joins TRBV11-3 to TRBJ2-1; 10 nucleotides agree with TRBD2. The TCR originated in a woman of 80 years or more in good health. The CDR3 sequence is CASSFSGGLNEQFF. The DNA of the CDR3 is TGTGCCAGCAGCTTTAGCGGGGGGCTTAATGAGCAGTTCTTC.